Sequencing of this T cell receptor (beta chain) was carried out in a study of beta chain features in type 1 diabetes. Study-wide points: Within each of all four CD4+ subsets, Type 1 diabetes patients had TCRB CDR3s that were moderately but significantly shorter.

Germline V gene data show CDR1 as LGHNA and CDR2 as YNFKEQ. With 0 bases clipped from V and 9 bases from J, the junction kept 8 bases outside the gene matches. There are 15 residues in the CDR3. The investigators reverse transcribed all of the isolated RNA, so they sequenced expressed TCRB transcripts. Generated by immunoSEQ multiplex PCR, the TCRdb table keeps only in-frame clones and is missing some. The sample has fewer than 300,000 clones; roughly 22% are singletons. About this clone itself: Its specificity is unknown.

This receptor was obtained from a woman aged 40 to 50 with type 1 diabetes. Sequenced input: naive CD4+ T cells from blood. V gene TRBV4-2 combines with J gene TRBJ2-1, with TRBD2 identical over 7 bases. For the CDR3, the DNA is TGTGCCAGCAGCCAAGAAAGGTTCTCGGGGGGTGAGCAGTTCTTC. Residues: CASSQERFSGGEQFF.